This T cell receptor beta chain came from a study of graft-versus-host responses after intestinal transplantation. The table came from immunoSEQ multiplex PCR; TCRdb's copy has only in-frame clones and leaves some out. The sample includes about 39,000 clones, over 90% seen only once; the top ten take around 0.2%. The V gene end was trimmed by 5 bases and the J gene end by 4 bases; junction bases not matched to a gene: 9. Germline-derived CDR1 and CDR2 are SGHAT and FQNNGV. The CDR3 totals 16 residues. Turning to this clone: Its antigen is still unknown.

This clonotype originated in a human donor who was the organ donor for an intestinal transplant. The chain is built from TRBV11-2 and TRBJ1-4, with TRBD1 matching 8 bases. The source was unstimulated CD8+ T cells sorted from spleen or lymph node cells, collected before transplant. The CDR3 here is CASSPQDREGNEKLFF. CDR3 bases: TGTGCCAGCAGCCCCCAGGACAGGGAGGGTAATGAAAAACTGTTTTTT.